The 22 T cell receptor beta chains below were found in one sample sequenced in a study of blood T cells in healthy people across ages. Together with a sample-barcoded 5' primer, a J-beta primer mix was included in a second PCR lasting roughly 6 to 12 cycles. TCRdb analysed the 5' RACE reads with MiXCR anew, one entry per CDR3 protein. The sample has about 640,000 distinct CDR3 sequences, 40% to 50% seen once. The sequenced material came from blood. The receptors were sampled from an older man in good health.

This clonotype was recorded at least ten times. The chain employs TRBV7-9 and TRBJ2-7, with D unclear. Deletions cut 5 bases from V and 3 bases from J, with 14 bases between. The CDR3 is made up of 14 amino acids. The germline V gene encodes CDR1 SEHNR and CDR2 FQNEAQ (reference sequence). The CDR3 DNA follows: TGTGCCAGCAGCCCGGCGGCAGGAAGCTACGAGCAGTACTTC. This gives the protein CASSPAAGSYEQYF.

The chain uses TRBV11-2 and TRBJ2-3; TRBD2 aligns across 10 bases. Germline V gene sequence: CDR1 SGHAT, CDR2 FQNNGV. The V segment lost 5 bases and the J segment 6 bases; nucleotides outside the gene matches: 8. There are 15 residues in the CDR3. CDR3: CASSNIAGGGDTQYF. CDR3 bases: TGTGCCAGCAGCAACATAGCGGGAGGCGGGGATACGCAGTATTTT.

The chain couples TRBV7-6 to TRBJ2-5; no definite D call. The closer fit of TRBJ2-7 to the DNA end suggests the J call may be wrong. Germline assignment: CDR1 SGHVS and CDR2 FNYEAQ. The CDR3 length is 14 residues. The chain's CDR3 is CASSPSERGYEQYF. The CDR3 nucleotides read TGTGCCAGCAGCCCTAGTGAGCGTGGTTACGAGCAGTACTTC.

The rearrangement links TRBV3-1 to TRBJ2-7; maybe TRBD1 (6 bases). Germline CDR1 is LGHDT and CDR2 is YNNKEL (reference sequence). V was trimmed by 3 bases and J by 1 base, leaving 13 bases between them. This CDR3 spans 15 amino acids. The chain's CDR3 is CASSQATGASYEQYF. CDR3 in DNA: TGTGCCAGCAGCCAGGCGACAGGTGCTTCCTACGAGCAGTACTTC.

The chain carries TRBV20-1 and TRBJ2-5; 11 nucleotides line up with TRBD2. The DNA matches TRBJ2-7 better at its end, which makes the J call doubtful. Germline V CDR1 and CDR2: DFQATT, SNEGSKA (reference sequence). The CDR3 totals 14 residues. The CDR3 region is CSARYSGRADEQYF. CDR3 in DNA: TGCAGTGCTAGATATAGCGGGAGGGCCGACGAGCAGTACTTC.

Only one count was recorded for this clonotype. Given a much more abundant clone one base away, this may be a read error. V is TRBV20-1 and J is TRBJ2-7; 9 bases fit TRBD2. Germline-derived CDR1 and CDR2 are DFQATT and SNEGSKA (reference sequence). The CDR3 consists of 15 residues. The CDR3 loop reads CSAGDGGRAKHEQYF. The CDR3 coding sequence is TGCAGTGCTGGAGACGGCGGGAGGGCTAAGCACGAGCAGTACTTC.

The gene calls are TRBV29-1 and TRBJ2-4, with D tentatively TRBD2 (6 bases). Trimming pared 5 bases from V and 1 base from J, leaving 9 bases between. The CDR3 length is 13 residues. Germline V gives CDR1 SQVTM, CDR2 ANQGSEA. CDR3 in DNA: TGCAGCGTTTTGGAGGGGGCCAAAAACATTCAGTACTTC. This translates into CSVLEGAKNIQYF.

The chain joins TRBV5-1 to TRBJ2-3; the D gene is possibly TRBD1 (6 bases). The CDR3 sequence is 13 residues long. V gave up 7 bases and J gave up 1 base, with 10 bases separating them. Germline CDR1 SGHRS, CDR2 YFSETQ. The CDR3 DNA reads as TGCGCCAGCGACGCAGGGGGCACAGATACGCAGTATTTT. Its translation is CASDAGGTDTQYF.

This clonotype was seen more than once but under ten times. The chain carries TRBV9 and TRBJ2-1, with D perhaps matching TRBD2 (6 bases). Germline loops: CDR1 SGDLS, CDR2 YYNGEE. V was clipped by 0 bases and J by 4 bases, with 14 bases between them. This CDR3 contains 16 residues. The CDR3 here is CASSVVAGGAYNEQFF. The CDR3 region has the DNA TGTGCCAGCAGCGTAGTGGCCGGGGGTGCATACAATGAGCAGTTCTTC.

The V call is TRBV20-1, the J call TRBJ2-1; D not certain. The V gene's germline CDR1 is DFQATT and CDR2 SNEGSKA (reference sequence). With 0 bases removed from V and 5 bases from J, the gap between germline ends came to 14 bases. CDR3 size: 15 residues. CDR3: CSARDLRVQNNEQFF. In DNA, the CDR3 is TGCAGTGCTAGAGATCTTAGGGTTCAGAACAATGAGCAGTTCTTC.

This clonotype was observed a few times. The rearrangement uses TRBV14 and TRBJ2-7, with 7 bases that match TRBD1. V lost 5 bases to trimming and J lost 2 bases; unmatched junction nucleotides: 9. This CDR3 region has 15 residues. From germline, CDR1 is SGHDN and CDR2 FVKESK. CDR3 amino acids: CASSESGQRTYEQYF. The CDR3 nucleotides read TGTGCCAGCAGCGAATCGGGACAGAGGACCTACGAGCAGTACTTC.

The CDR3 DNA reads TGTGCCAGCAGACGGACCCAATACGAGCAGTACTTC. Translation gives CASRRTQYEQYF. The chain recombines TRBV27 with TRBJ2-4; no definite D call. The J call could be wrong; TRBJ2-7 is a better fit for the DNA end. Looked up from germline, CDR1 is MNHEY and CDR2 is SMNVEV (reference sequence). The CDR3 sequence is 12 residues long.

For the CDR3, the DNA is TGTGCCAGCAGCGCATCCGACTACAATGAGCAGTTCTTC. It is translated as CASSASDYNEQFF. This sequence joins TRBV9 and TRBJ2-1; D remains ambiguous. Germline assignment: CDR1 SGDLS and CDR2 YYNGEE. This CDR3 contains 13 residues. Trimming took off 3 bases at V and 3 bases at J, with 7 bases between the two ends.

This chain connects TRBV3-1 to TRBJ2-7; D is unclear. Germline V gene lookup returns CDR1 LGHDT and CDR2 YNNKEL (reference sequence). The CDR3 is 13 amino acids. The V end was cut by 2 bases, the J end by 3 bases, with 8 bases between. In DNA, the CDR3 is TGTGCCAGCAGCCAATTCCGCGGCTACGAGCAGTACTTC. Translated, it gives CASSQFRGYEQYF.

The V call is TRBV7-2, the J call TRBJ2-7, with 14 bases aligning to TRBD2. With the DNA end fitting TRBJ2-5 better, the J assignment may be wrong. Germline lookup yields CDR1 SGHTA and CDR2 FQGNSA. The length of the CDR3 is 16 residues. For the CDR3, the DNA is TGTGCCAGCAGTCCTAGACTAGCGGGAGGGCCAGAGACCCAGTACTTC. This translates into CASSPRLAGGPETQYF.

The chain recombines TRBV3-1 with TRBJ2-2; 9 nucleotides agree with TRBD2. The CDR3 contains 12 residues. With 8 bases clipped from V and 13 bases from J, the junction kept 8 bases outside the gene matches. Per germline, CDR1 LGHDT and CDR2 YNNKEL (reference sequence). The CDR3 nucleotides read TGTGCCAGCGGCCCGCGGGGGGGCGCGCTGTTTTTT. This encodes CASGPRGGALFF.

The rearrangement links TRBV3-1 to TRBJ1-2; D remains ambiguous. The germline CDR1 and CDR2 sequences are LGHDT and YNNKEL (reference sequence). This CDR3 spans 12 amino acids. Trimming cost V 4 bases and J 10 bases, with 13 bases left between them. The DNA of the CDR3 is TGTGCCAGCAGCCGGACCCCGGGCCCCTACACCTTC. This gives the protein CASSRTPGPYTF.

This clonotype has just a few counts. This chain uses TRBV4-3 with TRBJ2-3, with a possible D match to TRBD2 (5 bases). The CDR3 contains 15 residues. Germline CDR1 reads LGHNA; CDR2 reads YSLEER. V dropped 0 bases and J dropped 6 bases, with 13 bases sitting between them. The CDR3 here is CASSQDRVSGDTQYF. In DNA form, the CDR3 reads TGCGCCAGCAGCCAAGATAGGGTCTCGGGGGATACGCAGTATTTT.

This clonotype has just a few counts. V and J are TRBV6-2 or TRBV6-3 and TRBJ2-7; TRBD2 matches 8 bases. This CDR3 is built from 17 residues. Trimming at V came to 0 bases and at J to 2 bases, leaving 9 bases not matched to a gene. CDR1 MNHEY and CDR2 SVGEGT come from the germline V gene. This CDR3 reads CASSYSPLREATYEQYF. The CDR3 DNA reads as TGTGCCAGCAGTTACTCGCCCCTGCGGGAGGCCACCTACGAGCAGTACTTC.

The J gene is TRBJ2-4, the V gene TRBV12-5; a possible D gene is TRBD2 (6 bases). The CDR3 extends over 14 amino acids. Germline CDR1 reads LGHNT; CDR2 reads FRNRAP. V was clipped by 2 bases and J by 8 bases, with 13 bases between them. CDR3 protein: CASGLSGAADIQYF. CDR3 sequence (DNA): TGTGCTAGTGGTTTGTCGGGAGCGGCGGACATTCAGTACTTC.

The chain has TRBV6-4 and TRBJ1-2; 7 bases line up with TRBD1. The CDR3 runs to 15 residues. Germline V gene data show CDR1 as MRHNA and CDR2 as SNTAGT. Trimming cost V 4 bases and J 2 bases; bases outside gene matches: 7. DNA of the CDR3: TGTGCCAGCAGTGCCGAAAAGGGACAGAACTATGGCTACACCTTC. It translates to CASSAEKGQNYGYTF.

This clonotype was counted between two and nine times. The gene calls are TRBV7-2 and TRBJ1-2, with D possibly being TRBD1 (6 bases). V lost 1 base and J lost 4, with 16 bases in between. In germline, CDR1 is SGHTA, CDR2 FQGNSA. The CDR3 covers 16 residues. The CDR3 bases are TGTGCCAGCAGCTTAGGGGGGGCAGGGGCCCTCTATGGCTACACCTTC. It encodes CASSLGGAGALYGYTF.